This T cell receptor (beta chain) was profiled in a study of shared clonotypes between healthy human individuals. Study summary: Three plates were used per donor for CD4 naive, three for CD4 memory, two for CD8 naive and one for CD8 memory. Study-level results: Clonotypes shared by all four sorted-subset donors had higher generation probabilities than non-shared clonotypes. In this cohort, only blood was sampled, and tissue repertoires likely differ. Sequencing depth was predicted to influence how clonotypes are shared among donors.

The repertoire was sequenced with immunoSEQ multiplex PCR; TCRdb's copy has only in-frame clones and lacks some. The data contain millions of clones, roughly nine tenths of them singletons. This CDR3 has 13 amino acids. The germline V gene encodes CDR1 SGHRS and CDR2 YFSETQ. V gave up 0 bases and J gave up 7 bases, with 10 bases separating them. With regard to this clone: Its antigen remains unknown.

The gene calls are TRBV5-1 and TRBJ1-1; D is undetermined. This TCR was recovered from a man between 18 and 35 years old in good health. Sequenced sample: naive CD4+ T cells sorted from blood. Subset reported: CD45RA+ positively selected. The CDR3 here is CASSLEAVGEAFF. CDR3 DNA: TGCGCCAGCAGCTTGGAAGCGGTTGGTGAAGCTTTCTTT.